This TCR beta chain was retrieved from a study of T cell responses to AZD1222 COVID-19 vaccine (dated by TCRdb to the early 2020s). Background for the entire study: A total of just over 230 trial participants underwent TCR sequencing, of whom 200 to 220 had received two doses of AZD1222 and around 25 had received two doses of the MenACWY control vaccine. Trial participants were enrolled into age subgroups of 18-55, 56-69 and 70-plus years, which contained about 150, 28 and 57 TCR-sequenced participants, respectively.

What the work shows at the level of the full study, not this receptor alone: Because no day 14 peak-response samples were available, repertoires were characterized only after the peak T cell response. Conclusions about previously exposed vaccinees are limited because only six or seven AZD1222 recipients were SARS-CoV-2 seropositive at baseline. The 56-69-year group was small, and its depth increase did not reach significance, likely because of low power. A significant rise in spike-specific TCR breadth and depth was observed after two AZD1222 doses relative to day 0 and relative to MenACWY recipients. The whole spike protein was spanned by vaccine-associated CD4 TCRs, and dominant responses were seen in regions 160-218 and 743-854. Participants were mostly white British and included more females than males, and it was suggested by the authors that clonal diversity may have been underestimated. Nearly half of unique spike-specific TCRs reportedly recognized epitopes outside regions mutated in the B.1.351 and B.1.1.7 variants.

A note on this clone: Its antigen target is currently unknown. Base qualities are missing; no much larger clone stands one base away.

V drops 1 base and J drops 5 bases, leaving 23 bases in between. CDR1 and CDR2 (MNHNS, SASEGT) derive from the germline V gene. Taken from cysteine to phenylalanine, the CDR3 has 18 residues. Left in the record is the CDR3 DNA by itself, 54 bases read in frame from the first base. The CDR3 regions of human TCRbeta chains were subjected to immunosequencing. The authors processed their data as follows. Repertoire TCRs were matched against a reference library of SARS-CoV-2-specific TCRs generated with the MIRA antigen-specificity platform. Breadth meant the fraction of unique TCRs that were SARS-CoV-2-associated, whereas depth meant the fraction of total T cells that were SARS-CoV-2-associated. Using the MIRA data, each spike-specific TCR was mapped to the spike region that the TCR reacts to and placed in a CD4 or CD8 class. Log10-transformed breadth and depth values were compared by one-way ANOVA with Sidak's multiple comparisons tests. TCRdb holds this immuneACCESS table with in-frame rearrangements only. Some clones are missing; in checked studies, unresolved V genes explain under half, and the rest has no known cause. The V and J calls and clone size were taken over from that table, and D and trimming were inferred from the DNA. This sample comprises 90,000 to 110,000 clones, approximately 87% of them detected only once. The ten largest make up around 4% of the sample.

Read against the paper, the sample's time point label means: about 28 days (+/-7) after the second vaccine dose. Because spike-specific TCR depth and breadth did not differ between the two schedules, AZD1222 recipients who got a second dose at roughly 4 weeks were pooled with those who got a second dose at roughly 12 weeks. The vaccinee samples were drawn from two UK trials, COV001 and COV002, one of which was a single-blind randomized controlled phase 2/3 trial testing AZD1222 (ChAdOx1 nCoV-19) in healthy adults. Trial participant PBMC samples were collected at day 0 and day 28 after the second dose for TCRbeta chain sequencing.

The material sequenced was peripheral blood, taken 28 days after the second AZD1222 dose. This clonotype was sampled from an adult who received the AZD1222 COVID-19 vaccine. This chain is built from TRBV6-1 and TRBJ2-5, and the D gene may be TRBD2, 5 bases matching. The CDR3 protein sequence reads: CASSEEERMSSGGETQYF. The base sequence is TGTGCCAGCAGTGAAGAGGAAAGGATGAGCAGCGGCGGGGAGACCCAGTACTTC.